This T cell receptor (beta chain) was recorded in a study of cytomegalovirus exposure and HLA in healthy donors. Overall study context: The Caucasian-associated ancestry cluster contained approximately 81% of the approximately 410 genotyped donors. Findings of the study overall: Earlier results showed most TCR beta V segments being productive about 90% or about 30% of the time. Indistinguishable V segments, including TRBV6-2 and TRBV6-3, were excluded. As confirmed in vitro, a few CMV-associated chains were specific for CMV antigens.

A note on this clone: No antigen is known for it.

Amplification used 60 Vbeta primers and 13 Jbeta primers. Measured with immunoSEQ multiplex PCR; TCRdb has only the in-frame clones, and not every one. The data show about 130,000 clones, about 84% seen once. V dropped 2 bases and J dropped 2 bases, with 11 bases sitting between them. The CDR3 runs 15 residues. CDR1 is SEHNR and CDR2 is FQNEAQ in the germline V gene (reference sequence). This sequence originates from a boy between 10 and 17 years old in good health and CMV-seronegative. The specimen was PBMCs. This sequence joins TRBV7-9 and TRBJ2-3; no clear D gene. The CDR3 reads CASSLSDPNTDTQYF. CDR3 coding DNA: TGTGCCAGCAGCTTATCAGATCCCAACACAGATACGCAGTATTTT.